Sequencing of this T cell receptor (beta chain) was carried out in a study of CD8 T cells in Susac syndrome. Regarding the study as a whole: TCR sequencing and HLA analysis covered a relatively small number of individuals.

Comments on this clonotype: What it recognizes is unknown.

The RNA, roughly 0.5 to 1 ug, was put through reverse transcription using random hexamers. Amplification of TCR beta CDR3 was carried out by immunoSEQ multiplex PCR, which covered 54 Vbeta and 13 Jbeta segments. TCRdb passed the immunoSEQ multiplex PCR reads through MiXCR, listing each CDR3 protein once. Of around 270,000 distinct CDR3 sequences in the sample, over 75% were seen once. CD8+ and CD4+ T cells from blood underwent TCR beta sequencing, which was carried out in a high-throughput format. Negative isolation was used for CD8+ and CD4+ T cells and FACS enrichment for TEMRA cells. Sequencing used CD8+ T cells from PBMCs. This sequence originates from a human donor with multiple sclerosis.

Here the CDR3 DNA reads TGCGCCGCAGGCTCCTACGAGCAGTACTTC. This sequence encodes CAAGSYEQYF. V usage is TRBV10-2 and J usage is TRBJ2-7; D ambiguous. This CDR3 region has 10 residues. V lost 11 bases, J lost 0 bases, and 5 bases lay in between. The germline CDR1 and CDR2 sequences are WSHSY and SAAADI.